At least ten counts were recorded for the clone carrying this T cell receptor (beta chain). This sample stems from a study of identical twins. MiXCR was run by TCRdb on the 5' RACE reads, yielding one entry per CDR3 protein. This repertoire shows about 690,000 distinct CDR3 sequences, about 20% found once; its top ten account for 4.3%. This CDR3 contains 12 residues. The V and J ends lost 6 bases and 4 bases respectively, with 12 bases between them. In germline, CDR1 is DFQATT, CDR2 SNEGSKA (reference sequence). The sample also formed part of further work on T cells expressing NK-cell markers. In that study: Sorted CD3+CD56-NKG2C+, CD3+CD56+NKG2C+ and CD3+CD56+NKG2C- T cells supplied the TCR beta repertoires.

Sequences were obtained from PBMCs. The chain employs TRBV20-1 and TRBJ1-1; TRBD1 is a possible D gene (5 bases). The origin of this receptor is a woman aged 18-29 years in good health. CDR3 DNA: TGCAGTGCACCAGGGAGCGGCACTGAAGCTTTCTTT. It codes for CSAPGSGTEAFF.